This is a list of T cell receptor beta chains from one sample in a study of cytomegalovirus exposure and HLA in healthy donors. This table comes from immunoSEQ multiplex PCR, and its TCRdb copy is limited to in-frame clones, with some not included. The sample has 95,000 to 150,000 clones, around four fifths seen once. The sequenced sample consisted of PBMCs. The origin of the receptors is a man in his forties or fifties in good health and CMV-seronegative. Both conserved end residues are trimmed from each CDR3. The order of the fields is J gene, V gene, CDR3 protein.

J gene: TRBJ1-1
V gene: TRBV6-6
CDR3 protein: ASTLPRGEAF

J gene: TRBJ2-7
V gene: TRBV14
CDR3 protein: ASSHGYEQY

J gene: TRBJ2-7
V gene: TRBV5-1
CDR3 protein: ASSFRRPTLEQY

J gene: TRBJ1-5
V gene: TRBV15
CDR3 protein: ATSRDGQVSQPQH

J gene: TRBJ2-7
V gene: TRBV5-1
CDR3 protein: ASSPSRVATYEQY

J gene: TRBJ1-4
V gene: TRBV18
CDR3 protein: ASSPATGGAANEKLF

J gene: TRBJ1-2
V gene: TRBV5-1
CDR3 protein: ASSPGGVGYGYT

J gene: TRBJ1-2
V gene: TRBV6-6
CDR3 protein: ASSYDPTGGYGYT

J gene: TRBJ1-2
V gene: TRBV5-4
CDR3 protein: ASSRGTGVGYGYT

J gene: TRBJ2-6
V gene: TRBV30
CDR3 protein: AWTRDTGANVLT

J gene: TRBJ1-1
V gene: TRBV13
CDR3 protein: ASSLLGGRGTEAF

J gene: TRBJ1-1
V gene: TRBV29-1
CDR3 protein: SVNRGDGTEAF

J gene: TRBJ2-1
V gene: TRBV4-3
CDR3 protein: ASSQASGTVPNEQF

J gene: TRBJ2-2
V gene: TRBV5-4
CDR3 protein: ASSWGTGSGELF

J gene: TRBJ1-1
V gene: TRBV7-2
CDR3 protein: ASSLGFGRGDTEAF